These 19 T cell receptor beta chains came from one sample sequenced in a study of blood T cell repertoires in COVID-19. Clones were read by immunoSEQ multiplex PCR, and TCRdb kept only the in-frame ones, dropping some. The sample records about 200,000 clones, more than 70% being singletons. The sequenced material came from peripheral blood. These receptors came from a man aged 50 to 60 with COVID-19, enrolled during active disease.

The chain uses TRBV28 and TRBJ1-5, with 7 bases that match TRBD1. The CDR3 sequence is 16 residues long. Germline V gene data show CDR1 as MDHEN and CDR2 as SYDVKM. V trimming: 5 bases; J trimming: 0 bases; junction bases outside the gene matches: 7. The DNA for the CDR3 is TGTGCCAGCAGTGTAGGGGGCCTATATAGCAATCAGCCCCAGCATTTT. This translates into CASSVGGLYSNQPQHF. The variable domain in full, completed from reference TRBV28 and TRBJ1-5, reads DVKVTQSSRYLVKRTGEKVFLECVQDMDHENMFWYRQDPGLGLRLIYFSYDVKMKEKGDIPEGYSVSREKKERFSLILESASTNQTSMYLCASSVGGLYSNQPQHFGDGTRLSIL.

This sequence joins TRBV5-5 and TRBJ2-3, with 8 bases matching TRBD2. Losses at the gene ends were 2 bases for V and 0 bases for J; bases not matched to a gene: 11. This CDR3 is built from 18 residues. Per the germline V gene, CDR1 is SGHKS and CDR2 is YYEKEE (reference sequence). CDR3 bases: TGTGCCAGCAGCTTCAGGCAGAGCGCGGGAGGCAGCACAGATACGCAGTATTTT. Encoded protein: CASSFRQSAGGSTDTQYF.

V gene TRBV12-3 or TRBV12-4 combines with J gene TRBJ1-2; D ambiguous. The CDR3 sequence is 12 residues long. The V and J ends lost 1 base and 4 bases respectively, with 4 bases between them. The CDR3: CASSLDSYGYTF. In DNA, the CDR3 is TGTGCCAGCAGTTTAGACAGCTATGGCTACACCTTC.

This clone has a single count. This chain uses TRBV2 with TRBJ1-5; D possibly corresponds to TRBD1 (5 bases). V lost 2 bases to trimming and J lost 3 bases, with 11 bases between them. Germline V lookup: CDR1 SNHLY, CDR2 FYNNEI. The CDR3 runs to 15 residues. CDR3 protein: CASSESGLFNQPQHF. The CDR3 DNA follows: TGTGCCAGCAGTGAATCAGGGCTCTTCAATCAGCCCCAGCATTTT.

The gene calls are TRBV28 and TRBJ1-5, with 8 nucleotides matching TRBD1. V lost 8 bases and J lost 0; bases outside the gene matches: 3. This CDR3 spans 14 amino acids. CDR1 is MDHEN and CDR2 is SYDVKM in the germline V gene. DNA of the CDR3: TGTGCCAGCTCCCAGGGGGCTAGCAATCAGCCCCAGCATTTT. It specifies CASSQGASNQPQHF.

The gene calls are TRBV7-2 and TRBJ2-5; the match to TRBD2 covers 7 bases. V lost 5 bases to trimming and J lost 4 bases; unmatched junction nucleotides: 7. The germline V gene has CDR1 SGHTA and CDR2 FQGNSA. The CDR3 runs to 14 residues. The DNA of the CDR3 is TGTGCCAGCAGCGACGGGACTAAACGAGAGACCCAGTACTTC. The encoded protein is CASSDGTKRETQYF.

The chain uses TRBV9 and TRBJ2-3; D is perhaps TRBD2 (6 bases). Germline lookup yields CDR1 SGDLS and CDR2 YYNGEE. The V end was cut by 0 bases, the J end by 0 bases, with 11 bases between. The CDR3 sequence is 16 residues long. CDR3 in amino acids: CASSVVGSGSTDTQYF. In DNA form, the CDR3 reads TGTGCCAGCAGCGTAGTGGGAAGCGGGAGCACAGATACGCAGTATTTT.

The chain recombines TRBV27 with TRBJ2-5; 11 bases align to TRBD1. Trimming cost V 0 bases and J 5 bases; bases outside gene matches: 2. The germline gives CDR1 MNHEY, CDR2 SMNVEV (reference sequence). There are 15 residues in the CDR3. CDR3 DNA: TGTGCCAGCAGTTTATCCCGGGACAGGGGGGAGACCCAGTACTTC. Translating gives CASSLSRDRGETQYF.

The genes are TRBV7-9 and TRBJ2-2, with 9 bases aligning to TRBD1. Trimming at V came to 4 bases and at J to 6 bases, leaving 3 bases not matched to a gene. The CDR3 sequence is 14 residues long. Germline V lookup: CDR1 SEHNR, CDR2 FQNEAQ (reference sequence). The CDR3 DNA is TGTGCCAGCAGCTGGACAGGGGTTTCCGGGGAGCTGTTTTTT. Amino acids: CASSWTGVSGELFF.

V usage is TRBV27 and J usage is TRBJ2-7, with 8 bases aligning to TRBD1. There are 14 residues in the CDR3. In germline, CDR1 is MNHEY, CDR2 SMNVEV (reference sequence). The V gene end was trimmed by 4 bases and the J gene end by 1 base; junction bases not matched to a gene: 3. CDR3 coding DNA: TGTGCCAGCAGTTGGGGACAGGATTCCTACGAGCAGTACTTC. This encodes CASSWGQDSYEQYF.

The chain joins TRBV2 to TRBJ2-3; TRBD2 matches 11 bases. The J segment lost 7 bases and the V segment lost 5 bases, leaving 8 bases of the junction unmatched. This CDR3 comprises 15 residues. Looked up from germline, CDR1 is SNHLY and CDR2 is FYNNEI. CDR3 sequence reads: CASSQGLAELYTQYF. The CDR3 DNA follows: TGTGCCAGCAGTCAGGGACTAGCGGAATTATATACGCAGTATTTT.

CDR3 protein: CASSSPGQPLGEKLFF. CDR3 nucleotides: TGTGCCAGCAGCTCACCGGGACAGCCCTTGGGAGAAAAACTGTTTTTT. The chain couples TRBV7-2 to TRBJ1-4, with 7 nucleotides matching TRBD1. The germline V gene has CDR1 SGHTA and CDR2 FQGNSA. The CDR3 totals 16 residues. Unmatched junction bases numbered 13, after V lost 4 bases and J lost 8 bases.

The J gene is TRBJ2-5, the V gene TRBV11-2; D might be TRBD2 (6 bases). This CDR3 is 15 amino acids long. V was pared by 0 bases and J by 4 bases, with 12 bases between. CDR1 SGHAT and CDR2 FQNNGV come from the germline V gene. In DNA, the CDR3 is TGTGCCAGCAGCTTAGATGGGGCAGCGGGAGAGACCCAGTACTTC. This encodes CASSLDGAAGETQYF.

This clone was counted between two and nine times. The chain couples TRBV19 to TRBJ2-7; a possible D gene is TRBD1 (5 bases). CDR3 size: 15 residues. CDR1 LNHDA and CDR2 SQIVND come from the germline V gene (reference sequence). V was clipped by 3 bases and J by 0 bases, with 12 bases between them. CDR3 DNA: TGTGCCAGTAGTATTCGCGGACAAATCTCCTACGAGCAGTACTTC. Translated, it gives CASSIRGQISYEQYF.

This sequence joins TRBV21-1 and TRBJ2-7; the DNA was not used to check the table's D call, TRBD1. TRBV21-1 is shown as a pseudogene. This CDR3 is built from 12 residues. DNA of the CDR3: TGTGCCAGCAGCAAACAGGGCCACGAGCAGTACTTC. Amino acids: CASSKQGHEQYF.

The chain employs TRBV5-6 and TRBJ1-1; D is unresolved. Germline CDR1 reads SGHDT; CDR2 reads YYEEEE. V was pared by 0 bases and J by 1 base, with 7 bases between. This CDR3 comprises 14 residues. This chain's CDR3 is CASSLGQKNTEAFF. In nucleotides, the CDR3 is TGTGCCAGCAGCTTGGGACAAAAGAACACTGAAGCTTTCTTT.

The rearrangement uses TRBV27 and TRBJ2-7; 9 bases line up with TRBD2. Germline values: CDR1 MNHEY, CDR2 SMNVEV (reference sequence). The trim removed 5 bases at V and 1 base at J, leaving 12 bases unmatched. This CDR3 is built from 17 residues. CDR3 amino acids: CASSRLAGPFGSYEQYF. The CDR3 DNA reads as TGTGCCAGCAGTCGGCTAGCGGGGCCCTTCGGGTCCTACGAGCAGTACTTC.

J is TRBJ2-3 and V is TRBV10-3, with 11 bases that match TRBD2. The CDR3 length is 13 residues. The germline gives CDR1 ENHRY, CDR2 SYGVKD. Unmatched junction bases numbered 4, after V lost 10 bases and J lost 4 bases. As DNA, the CDR3 is TGTGCCACACTAGCGGGAGTGGCAGATACGCAGTATTTT. Amino acid sequence: CATLAGVADTQYF.

The chain is built from TRBV21-1 and TRBJ1-3; whether TRBD1, the table's D call, matches the DNA was not checked. TRBV21-1 is a pseudogene segment. The CDR3 spans 15 residues. For the CDR3, the DNA is TGTGCCAGCAGCAAAGCAGGGGTCGGCGGAAACACCATATATTTT. As protein: CASSKAGVGGNTIYF.